This TCR beta chain was sequenced in a study of T cell responses to AZD1222 COVID-19 vaccine. Data came from immunoSEQ multiplex PCR; TCRdb stores just in-frame clones and leaves some out. The profile shows 150,000 to 200,000 clones, almost 90% of them singletons. This clone was recorded once. Sample: peripheral blood, taken 28 days after the second AZD1222 dose. The sequence was obtained from an adult who received the AZD1222 COVID-19 vaccine.

The CDR3 loop reads CASSGGRPYEQYF. In nucleotides, the CDR3 is TGCGCCAGCTCCGGCGGAAGGCCCTACGAGCAGTACTTC. The chain recombines TRBV5-1 with TRBJ2-7; no firm D call. Trimming took 7 bases from V and 2 from J, leaving 13 bases between them. Germline values: CDR1 SGHRS, CDR2 YFSETQ. This CDR3 comprises 13 residues.